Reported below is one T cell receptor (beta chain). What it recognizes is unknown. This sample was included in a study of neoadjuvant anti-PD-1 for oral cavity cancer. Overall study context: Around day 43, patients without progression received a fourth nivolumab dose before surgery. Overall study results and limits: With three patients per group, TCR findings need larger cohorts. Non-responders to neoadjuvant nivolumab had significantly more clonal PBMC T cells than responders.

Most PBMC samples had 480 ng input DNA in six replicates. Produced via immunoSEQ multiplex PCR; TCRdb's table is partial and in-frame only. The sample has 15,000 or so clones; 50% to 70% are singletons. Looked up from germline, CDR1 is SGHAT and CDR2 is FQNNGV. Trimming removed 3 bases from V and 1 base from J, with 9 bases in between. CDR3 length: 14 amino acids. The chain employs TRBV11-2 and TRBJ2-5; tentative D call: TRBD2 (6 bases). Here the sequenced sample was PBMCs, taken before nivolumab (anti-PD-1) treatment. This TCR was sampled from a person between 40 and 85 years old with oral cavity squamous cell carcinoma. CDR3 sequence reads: CASSLLAPQETQYF. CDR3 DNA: TGTGCCAGCAGCTTGCTAGCGCCCCAAGAGACCCAGTACTTC.